A selection of T cell receptor beta chains follows, all from one sample in a study of neoadjuvant anti-PD-1 for oral cavity cancer. Some clones are missing from TCRdb's copy, which holds only in-frame ones; the method was immunoSEQ multiplex PCR. The top ten hold about 3.6% of the sample, which has fewer than 8,500 clones, over 60% seen once. The source was PBMCs, collected before nivolumab (anti-PD-1) treatment. The receptors here all came from a person between 40 and 80 years old with oral cavity squamous cell carcinoma. Both conserved end residues are part of each CDR3. D genes are given only for firm matches. Rows may omit the clone size; those that give it use once, few, many or a size class.

D gene: .
J gene: TRBJ1-2
V gene: TRBV2
clone size: few
CDR3 protein: CASSRDSGYTF
CDR3 DNA: TGTGCCAGCAGTCGCGACTCGGGCTACACCTTC

D gene: .
J gene: TRBJ1-5
V gene: TRBV7-2
clone size: .
CDR3 protein: CASSVHQGSGRPQHF
CDR3 DNA: TGTGCCAGCAGCGTACATCAAGGTAGCGGGCGGCCCCAGCATTTT

D gene: .
J gene: TRBJ2-7
V gene: TRBV6-1
clone size: .
CDR3 protein: CASRDSPSRYEQYF
CDR3 DNA: TGTGCCAGCAGGGACAGTCCGAGTAGATACGAGCAGTACTTC

D gene: TRBD1
J gene: TRBJ2-1
V gene: TRBV15
clone size: few
CDR3 protein: CATTGGATKSNEQFF
CDR3 DNA: TGTGCCACCACAGGGGGCGCCACAAAAAGCAATGAGCAGTTCTTC

D gene: TRBD1
J gene: TRBJ2-1
V gene: TRBV5-1
clone size: .
CDR3 protein: CASSSQGDRFYNEQFF
CDR3 DNA: TGCGCCAGCAGCTCACAGGGGGATCGCTTCTACAATGAGCAGTTCTTC

D gene: .
J gene: TRBJ1-2
V gene: TRBV7-2
clone size: once
CDR3 protein: CASSFVGAGGNGYTF
CDR3 DNA: TGTGCCAGCAGCTTTGTTGGGGCAGGCGGGAATGGCTACACCTTC

D gene: .
J gene: TRBJ1-2
V gene: TRBV6-5
clone size: .
CDR3 protein: CASSLGTEGGYTF
CDR3 DNA: TGTGCCAGCAGTTTAGGGACGGAGGGCGGCTACACCTTC

D gene: .
J gene: TRBJ1-6
V gene: TRBV2
clone size: .
CDR3 protein: CASMMTGTTYSPLHF
CDR3 DNA: TGTGCCAGCATGATGACAGGCACGACCTATTCACCCCTCCACTTT

D gene: TRBD1
J gene: TRBJ1-4
V gene: TRBV27
clone size: .
CDR3 protein: CASSPGTDSGKLFF
CDR3 DNA: TGTGCCAGCAGTCCCGGGACAGACTCCGGGAAACTGTTTTTT

D gene: .
J gene: TRBJ1-1
V gene: TRBV5-1
clone size: .
CDR3 protein: CASSFSLEGTEAFF
CDR3 DNA: TGCGCCAGCAGCTTCTCTCTGGAGGGGACTGAAGCTTTCTTT

D gene: .
J gene: TRBJ2-1
V gene: TRBV15
clone size: .
CDR3 protein: CATSSDYSNEQFF
CDR3 DNA: TGTGCCACCAGCAGTGACTACAGCAATGAGCAGTTCTTC

D gene: TRBD2
J gene: TRBJ2-7
V gene: TRBV7-6
clone size: .
CDR3 protein: CASSFPGLAGARSAEQYF
CDR3 DNA: TGTGCCAGCAGCTTTCCGGGACTAGCGGGGGCCCGGAGCGCCGAGCAGTACTTC

D gene: TRBD2
J gene: TRBJ2-3
V gene: TRBV4-3
clone size: .
CDR3 protein: CASSFSGRDTQYF
CDR3 DNA: TGCGCCAGCAGCTTTAGCGGGCGAGATACGCAGTATTTT

D gene: TRBD1
J gene: TRBJ2-3
V gene: TRBV10-1
clone size: .
CDR3 protein: CASSEGTGKDTQYF
CDR3 DNA: TGCGCCAGCAGTGAGGGGACAGGCAAAGATACGCAGTATTTT

D gene: .
J gene: TRBJ1-4
V gene: TRBV19
clone size: .
CDR3 protein: CASSFTGSPFFF
CDR3 DNA: TGTGCCAGTAGTTTTACCGGGTCACCATTCTTTTTT

D gene: .
J gene: TRBJ2-2
V gene: TRBV11-3
clone size: .
CDR3 protein: CASSPQNGHTGELFF
CDR3 DNA: TGTGCCAGCAGCCCCCAGAACGGGCACACCGGGGAGCTGTTTTTT

D gene: TRBD1
J gene: TRBJ2-1
V gene: TRBV11-1
clone size: .
CDR3 protein: CASSFGQGAHSYNEQFF
CDR3 DNA: TGTGCCAGCAGCTTCGGACAGGGGGCACACTCCTACAATGAGCAGTTCTTC

D gene: .
J gene: TRBJ2-2
V gene: TRBV2
clone size: .
CDR3 protein: CASLVLLLIRPKNTGELFF
CDR3 DNA: TGTGCCAGTCTCGTTCTACTTCTTATTAGGCCCAAGAACACCGGGGAGCTGTTTTTT

D gene: .
J gene: TRBJ2-7
V gene: TRBV5-1
clone size: .
CDR3 protein: CASSLGQGGGEQYF
CDR3 DNA: TGCGCCAGCAGCTTGGGTCAGGGAGGAGGCGAGCAGTACTTC

D gene: .
J gene: TRBJ1-1
V gene: TRBV28
clone size: .
CDR3 protein: CASSWGLRNTEAFF
CDR3 DNA: TGTGCCAGCAGCTGGGGGTTACGGAACACTGAAGCTTTCTTT

D gene: TRBD1
J gene: TRBJ1-2
V gene: TRBV19
clone size: few
CDR3 protein: CASTPGQRDYGYTF
CDR3 DNA: TGTGCCAGCACTCCGGGACAGAGAGATTATGGCTACACCTTC

D gene: .
J gene: TRBJ2-7
V gene: TRBV28
clone size: .
CDR3 protein: CASSLTGTLYEQYF
CDR3 DNA: TGTGCCAGCAGTTTGACCGGGACCCTCTACGAGCAGTACTTC

D gene: .
J gene: TRBJ2-3
V gene: TRBV15
clone size: .
CDR3 protein: CATSREGTLSTDTQYF
CDR3 DNA: TGTGCCACCAGCAGAGAAGGGACTCTAAGCACAGATACGCAGTATTTT

D gene: .
J gene: TRBJ1-1
V gene: TRBV9
clone size: .
CDR3 protein: CASSVGPDTENTEAFF
CDR3 DNA: TGTGCCAGCAGCGTAGGGCCGGACACAGAGAACACTGAAGCTTTCTTT

D gene: .
J gene: TRBJ1-1
V gene: TRBV4-3
clone size: .
CDR3 protein: CASSQDAGIGTEAFF
CDR3 DNA: TGCGCCAGCAGCCAAGATGCAGGGATTGGCACTGAAGCTTTCTTT

D gene: TRBD2
J gene: TRBJ2-4
V gene: TRBV6-5
clone size: .
CDR3 protein: CASSIGLANKNIQYF
CDR3 DNA: TGTGCCAGCAGCATTGGACTAGCCAACAAAAACATTCAGTACTTC

D gene: TRBD1
J gene: TRBJ1-2
V gene: TRBV29-1
clone size: .
CDR3 protein: CSVVGSRPTGGRGYGYTF
CDR3 DNA: TGCAGCGTTGTGGGGTCCAGACCCACAGGGGGCAGAGGTTATGGCTACACCTTC

D gene: .
J gene: TRBJ1-5
V gene: TRBV5-1
clone size: few
CDR3 protein: CASSPDSLNQPQHF
CDR3 DNA: TGCGCCAGCAGCCCTGACAGCCTTAATCAGCCCCAGCATTTT

D gene: .
J gene: TRBJ2-1
V gene: TRBV11-2
clone size: .
CDR3 protein: CASSPGLSSYNEQFF
CDR3 DNA: TGTGCCAGCAGCCCAGGACTGAGCTCCTACAATGAGCAGTTCTTC

D gene: .
J gene: TRBJ1-1
V gene: TRBV6-6
clone size: .
CDR3 protein: CASIIQGSNTEAFF
CDR3 DNA: TGTGCCAGCATAATACAGGGATCGAACACTGAAGCTTTCTTT

D gene: .
J gene: TRBJ1-4
V gene: TRBV4-2
clone size: .
CDR3 protein: CTSSQEAKKLFF
CDR3 DNA: TGTACCAGCAGCCAAGAAGCGAAAAAACTGTTTTTT

D gene: TRBD1
J gene: TRBJ1-6
V gene: TRBV10-3
clone size: .
CDR3 protein: CAIGEGQGFSPLHF
CDR3 DNA: TGTGCCATCGGGGAGGGACAGGGCTTTTCACCCCTCCACTTT

D gene: TRBD2
J gene: TRBJ2-3
V gene: TRBV7-2
clone size: .
CDR3 protein: CASTPTRGGLTDTQYF
CDR3 DNA: TGTGCCAGCACCCCGACGCGGGGGGGCCTCACAGATACGCAGTATTTT

D gene: .
J gene: TRBJ1-1
V gene: TRBV12-2
clone size: .
CDR3 protein: CASRSRTGGCTEAFF
CDR3 DNA: TGTGCAAGTCGCTCACGGACGGGAGGGTGCACTGAAGCTTTCTTT

D gene: .
J gene: TRBJ1-5
V gene: TRBV7-2
clone size: .
CDR3 protein: CASSFGRGVGQPQHF
CDR3 DNA: TGTGCCAGCAGCTTCGGTAGAGGTGTGGGTCAGCCCCAGCATTTT

D gene: TRBD2
J gene: TRBJ2-1
V gene: TRBV7-6
clone size: .
CDR3 protein: CASSLAGGYNEQFF
CDR3 DNA: TGTGCCAGCAGCTTAGCGGGGGGGTACAATGAGCAGTTCTTC

D gene: .
J gene: TRBJ1-1
V gene: TRBV5-1
clone size: .
CDR3 protein: CASSLEVNTEAFF
CDR3 DNA: TGCGCCAGCAGCTTGGAAGTGAACACTGAAGCTTTCTTT

D gene: TRBD1
J gene: TRBJ1-6
V gene: TRBV5-4
clone size: .
CDR3 protein: CASSLRQGAGNSPLHF
CDR3 DNA: TGTGCCAGCAGCCTCAGACAGGGTGCAGGGAATTCACCCCTCCACTTT

D gene: .
J gene: TRBJ1-5
V gene: TRBV4-2
clone size: .
CDR3 protein: CASSQETGWGQPQHF
CDR3 DNA: TGTGCCAGCAGCCAAGAAACAGGGTGGGGTCAGCCCCAGCATTTT

D gene: .
J gene: TRBJ2-2
V gene: TRBV9
clone size: .
CDR3 protein: CASSPTGSGELFF
CDR3 DNA: TGTGCCAGCAGCCCCACGGGTTCCGGGGAGCTGTTTTTT

D gene: .
J gene: TRBJ1-6
V gene: TRBV25-1
clone size: .
CDR3 protein: CASSEFGSSYNSPLHF
CDR3 DNA: TGTGCCAGCAGTGAATTTGGGAGCTCCTATAATTCACCCCTCCACTTT

D gene: .
J gene: TRBJ2-7
V gene: TRBV6-6
clone size: .
CDR3 protein: CASSYSTNEQYF
CDR3 DNA: TGTGCCAGCAGTTACTCAACAAACGAGCAGTACTTC

D gene: .
J gene: TRBJ1-1
V gene: TRBV30
clone size: few
CDR3 protein: CAWSLDPYTEAFF
CDR3 DNA: TGTGCCTGGAGCCTAGACCCTTACACTGAAGCTTTCTTT

D gene: .
J gene: TRBJ2-5
V gene: TRBV15
clone size: .
CDR3 protein: CATSRDGRTGRETQYF
CDR3 DNA: TGTGCCACCAGCAGAGATGGGCGGACGGGGCGGGAGACCCAGTACTTC

D gene: .
J gene: TRBJ2-4
V gene: TRBV7-9
clone size: few
CDR3 protein: CASSLGGNIQYF
CDR3 DNA: TGTGCCAGCAGCTTAGGAGGAAACATTCAGTACTTC

D gene: .
J gene: TRBJ1-2
V gene: TRBV6-1
clone size: .
CDR3 protein: CASSETAEGGYTF
CDR3 DNA: TGTGCCAGCAGTGAAACGGCAGAAGGGGGCTACACCTTC

D gene: TRBD2
J gene: TRBJ2-7
V gene: TRBV6-6
clone size: .
CDR3 protein: CASTWERGGVYEQYF
CDR3 DNA: TGTGCCAGCACGTGGGAGCGGGGGGGCGTTTACGAGCAGTACTTC

D gene: TRBD1
J gene: TRBJ1-5
V gene: TRBV5-1
clone size: .
CDR3 protein: CASSPGTGGFSSNQPQHF
CDR3 DNA: TGCGCCAGCAGCCCGGGGACAGGGGGCTTTAGTAGCAATCAGCCCCAGCATTTT

D gene: .
J gene: TRBJ2-1
V gene: TRBV19
clone size: few
CDR3 protein: CASGPRGADEQFF
CDR3 DNA: TGTGCCAGTGGTCCCAGGGGGGCAGATGAGCAGTTCTTC

D gene: TRBD1
J gene: TRBJ2-3
V gene: TRBV2
clone size: .
CDR3 protein: CASRGQGGTDTQYF
CDR3 DNA: TGTGCCAGCAGGGGACAGGGAGGGACGGATACGCAGTATTTT

D gene: .
J gene: TRBJ2-7
V gene: TRBV4-2
clone size: few
CDR3 protein: CASSQDWTVLYEQYF
CDR3 DNA: TGTGCCAGCAGCCAAGACTGGACAGTACTATACGAGCAGTACTTC

D gene: TRBD2
J gene: TRBJ2-1
V gene: TRBV14
clone size: .
CDR3 protein: CASSPRLAGAGGSEQFF
CDR3 DNA: TGTGCCAGCAGCCCGCGACTAGCGGGGGCGGGGGGGAGTGAGCAGTTCTTC

D gene: TRBD1
J gene: TRBJ2-5
V gene: TRBV7-9
clone size: .
CDR3 protein: CASSLRQGASEETQYF
CDR3 DNA: TGTGCCAGCAGCTTAAGACAGGGGGCAAGTGAAGAGACCCAGTACTTC

D gene: .
J gene: TRBJ2-3
V gene: TRBV6-4
clone size: .
CDR3 protein: CASSVRGATDTQYF
CDR3 DNA: TGTGCCAGCAGTGTACGGGGGGCTACAGATACGCAGTATTTT

D gene: .
J gene: TRBJ2-7
V gene: TRBV5-1
clone size: .
CDR3 protein: CASSLAGTSYEQYF
CDR3 DNA: TGCGCCAGCAGCTTGGCAGGGACCTCCTACGAGCAGTACTTC

D gene: .
J gene: TRBJ1-2
V gene: TRBV2
clone size: .
CDR3 protein: CASSSEAASRGYTF
CDR3 DNA: TGTGCCAGCTCGTCAGAAGCAGCGAGTAGGGGCTACACCTTC